These 24 T cell receptor beta chains were all obtained from the same sample, sequenced in a study of cytomegalovirus exposure and HLA in healthy donors (dated by TCRdb to 2016 to 2017). The method behind the library was the immunoSEQ multiplex PCR assay. The multiplex PCR relied on a mix of 60 forward primers for TCR Vbeta segments and 13 reverse primers for TCR Jbeta segments. TCRdb mirrors the immuneACCESS table, restricted to in-frame sequences. Some clones are absent from its copies; in checked studies, under half trace to an unresolved V gene, and the reason for the others is unknown. In this sample the table shows about 230,000 clones, about 85% of which occur a single time. Of the sample, around 0.23% is held by the ten largest clones. Sequencing used PBMCs. These TCRs come from a girl aged 2 to 10 in good health and CMV-seronegative.

The chain recombines TRBV6-5 with TRBJ2-7, with a possible D match to TRBD2 (6 bases). CDR1 is MNHEY, CDR2 SVGAGI, per germline. CDR3 length: 13 amino acids. V shed 5 bases and J shed 2 bases, with 10 bases lying between them. The CDR3 region is CASSAGSPYEQYF. DNA of the CDR3: TGTGCCAGCAGTGCGGGAAGCCCCTACGAGCAGTACTTC.

The chain links TRBV30 to TRBJ2-4, with 9 nucleotides matching TRBD1. From germline, CDR1 is GTSNPN and CDR2 SVGIG (reference sequence). V lost 7 bases, J lost 5 bases, and 3 bases stayed unmatched. The CDR3 is 12 amino acids. The CDR3 loop is CAYRQGENIQYF. The CDR3 DNA reads TGTGCCTACAGACAGGGGGAAAACATTCAGTACTTC.

V gene TRBV27 combines with J gene TRBJ2-7; possibly TRBD1 for D (6 bases). V lost 0 bases to trimming and J lost 4 bases, with 10 bases between them. Per the germline V gene, CDR1 is MNHEY and CDR2 is SMNVEV (reference sequence). There are 14 residues in the CDR3. CDR3 protein: CASSLSGGLYEQYF. The CDR3 DNA reads as TGTGCCAGCAGTTTATCTGGGGGCTTGTACGAGCAGTACTTC.

The rearrangement joins TRBV30 to TRBJ1-3, with 7 bases lining up with TRBD1. V was clipped by 3 bases and J by 0 bases; unmatched bases: 8. The germline V gene has CDR1 GTSNPN and CDR2 SVGIG (reference sequence). This CDR3 is 16 amino acids long. CDR3: CAWRPDRLSSGNTIYF. The CDR3 region has the DNA TGTGCCTGGAGACCGGACAGGCTCAGCTCTGGAAACACCATATATTTT.

This clone was observed once. V is TRBV7-9 and J is TRBJ1-1, with 8 positions matching TRBD1. CDR1 is SEHNR, CDR2 FQNEAQ, per germline (reference sequence). Trimming took 3 bases from V and 4 from J; bases not matched to a gene: 10. This CDR3 is built from 16 residues. CDR3 DNA: TGTGCCAGCAGCTTCTTCGGACAGGGCCAGGCCACTGAAGCTTTCTTT. Its protein is CASSFFGQGQATEAFF. The full variable domain, its missing parts supplied by reference TRBV7-9 and TRBJ1-1, is DTGVSQNPRHKITKRGQNVTFRCDPISEHNRLYWYRQTLGQGPEFLTYFQNEAQLEKSRLLSDRFSAERPKGSFSTLEIQRTEQGDSAMYLCASSFFGQGQATEAFFGQGTRLTVV.

This clone turned up a few times. This sequence joins TRBV5-8 and TRBJ2-6, with 8 bases lining up with TRBD1. V was clipped by 0 bases and J by 0 bases; unmatched bases: 2. Looked up from germline, CDR1 is SGHTS and CDR2 is YDEGEE. The CDR3 contains 17 residues. The CDR3 is CASSLGQGNSGANVLTF. The CDR3 DNA reads as TGTGCCAGCAGCTTGGGACAGGGGAACTCTGGGGCCAACGTCCTGACTTTC.

This chain joins TRBV27 and TRBJ2-7, with D tentatively TRBD2 (5 bases). The V end lost 1 base, the J end lost 3 bases, and 16 bases lay between the germline ends. The CDR3 is 16 amino acids. Looked up from germline, CDR1 is MNHEY and CDR2 is SMNVEV (reference sequence). The DNA of the CDR3 is TGTGCCAGCAGTTTATGGCCGGCTAGGAGGATCTACGAGCAGTACTTC. Protein sequence: CASSLWPARRIYEQYF.

This chain uses TRBV6-4 with TRBJ1-1; 8 bases align to TRBD1. This CDR3 contains 15 residues. The germline V gene has CDR1 MRHNA and CDR2 SNTAGT. With V trimmed by 8 bases and J by 1 base, 9 bases remained unmatched. The CDR3: CASRVARGRNTEAFF. In DNA form, the CDR3 reads TGTGCCAGCCGGGTCGCCAGGGGGCGGAACACTGAAGCTTTCTTT.

This clone has a single count. This chain uses TRBV5-1 with TRBJ2-7; D gene unclear. Trimming stripped 0 bases from V and 3 bases from J, with 7 bases between. The germline CDR1 and CDR2 sequences are SGHRS and YFSETQ. CDR3 length: 13 amino acids. The CDR3 loop is CASSLDLFYEQYF. The CDR3 DNA sequence: TGCGCCAGCAGCTTGGATCTTTTCTACGAGCAGTACTTC. The full variable domain, with the rest looked up from reference TRBV5-1 and TRBJ2-7, is KAGVTQTPRYLIKTRGQQVTLSCSPISGHRSVSWYQQTPGQGLQFLFEYFSETQRNKGNFPGRFSGRQFSNSRSEMNVSTLELGDSALYLCASSLDLFYEQYFGPGTRLTVT.

The chain uses TRBV19 and TRBJ1-5; TRBD1 might be the D (6 bases). Germline V gene data show CDR1 as LNHDA and CDR2 as SQIVND (reference sequence). V was trimmed by 6 bases and J by 0 bases, leaving 18 bases between them. The CDR3 contains 17 residues. Here the CDR3 DNA reads TGTGCCAGTAGGCGGCAGACAGGCTCCCTTAGCAATCAGCCCCAGCATTTT. This encodes CASRRQTGSLSNQPQHF.

The gene calls are TRBV28 and TRBJ2-7; 9 bases line up with TRBD1. The CDR3 is 16 amino acids. Germline V gene lookup returns CDR1 MDHEN and CDR2 SYDVKM. With 2 bases clipped from V and 6 bases from J, the junction kept 11 bases outside the gene matches. CDR3 sequence: CASSLPRTGEEFEQYF. The CDR3 DNA reads TGTGCCAGCAGTTTACCACGGACAGGGGAGGAGTTCGAGCAGTACTTC.

The V and J genes are TRBV5-1 and TRBJ2-7; unclear D gene. CDR3 size: 15 residues. V gave up 5 bases and J gave up 0 bases, with 15 bases separating them. Germline V gene sequence: CDR1 SGHRS, CDR2 YFSETQ. CDR3 in amino acids: CASRPAPESSYEQYF. The CDR3 DNA sequence: TGCGCCAGCAGGCCCGCGCCGGAGAGCTCCTACGAGCAGTACTTC. Full variable domain (remainder filled in from reference TRBV5-1 and TRBJ2-7): KAGVTQTPRYLIKTRGQQVTLSCSPISGHRSVSWYQQTPGQGLQFLFEYFSETQRNKGNFPGRFSGRQFSNSRSEMNVSTLELGDSALYLCASRPAPESSYEQYFGPGTRLTVT.

Regarding this clone: The sample has other DNA sequences that encode this CDR3 too. The V and J genes are TRBV5-1 and TRBJ2-5, with D perhaps TRBD1 (6 bases). In germline, CDR1 is SGHRS, CDR2 YFSETQ. V was clipped by 0 bases and J by 1 base, with 10 bases between them. This CDR3 spans 15 amino acids. DNA of the CDR3: TGCGCCAGCAGCTTGGGAGCAGGGGTCCAAGAGACCCAGTACTTC. This codes for CASSLGAGVQETQYF.

V usage is TRBV6-5 and J usage is TRBJ2-7, with 9 nucleotides matching TRBD1. Germline lookup yields CDR1 MNHEY and CDR2 SVGAGI. V shed 6 bases, J shed 0 bases, and the junction held 6 bases outside the gene matches. The CDR3 loop spans 15 amino acids. The CDR3 bases are TGTGCCAGCAGATTCTCGACAGGGGGCTCCTACGAGCAGTACTTC. It yields the protein CASRFSTGGSYEQYF.

J is TRBJ2-6 and V is TRBV4-1; 7 nucleotides line up with TRBD1. V shed 1 base, J shed 3 bases, and the junction held 12 bases outside the gene matches. CDR1 is MGHRA, CDR2 YSYEKL, per germline. This CDR3 has 19 amino acids. In DNA, the CDR3 is TGCGCCAGCAGCCAAGCGGACAGGCCGCGCCCTGGTGGGGCCAACGTCCTGACTTTC. Protein product: CASSQADRPRPGGANVLTF.

This clone turned up a few times. In nucleotides, the CDR3 is TGTGCCAGCAGCCAGGGCGGGGCTAGCACTGAGCAGTTCTTC. Amino acid sequence: CASSQGGASTEQFF. This chain links TRBV4-2 with TRBJ2-1; TRBD2 is a possible D gene (6 bases). V lost 3 bases, J lost 9 bases, and 15 bases lay in between. The CDR3 is 14 residues long. Germline CDR1 is LGHNA and CDR2 is YNFKEQ.

V gene TRBV5-6 combines with J gene TRBJ1-2, with 7 bases fitting TRBD1. Looked up from germline, CDR1 is SGHDT and CDR2 is YYEEEE. CDR3 length: 15 amino acids. Losses at the gene ends were 0 bases for V and 7 bases for J; bases not matched to a gene: 9. The CDR3 sequence: CASSLDGRDRAGYTF. Here the CDR3 DNA reads TGTGCCAGCAGCTTGGATGGTCGCGACAGGGCTGGCTACACCTTC. Full variable domain (outside the CDR3, taken from reference TRBV5-6 and TRBJ1-2): DAGVTQSPTHLIKTRGQQVTLRCSPKSGHDTVSWYQQALGQGPQFIFQYYEEEERQRGNFPDRFSGHQFPNYSSELNVNALLLGDSALYLCASSLDGRDRAGYTFGSGTRLTVV.

V and J are TRBV28 and TRBJ1-1; D perhaps matches TRBD1 (6 bases). CDR3 size: 14 residues. Germline V lookup: CDR1 MDHEN, CDR2 SYDVKM. V was pared by 5 bases and J by 1 base, with 11 bases between. The CDR3 is CASSLTDRNTEAFF. The CDR3 DNA is TGTGCCAGCAGTCTGACGGACAGGAACACTGAAGCTTTCTTT.

The chain combines TRBV5-1 with TRBJ1-3; D may be TRBD1 (6 bases). Germline assignment: CDR1 SGHRS and CDR2 YFSETQ. This CDR3 is 14 amino acids long. Trimming stripped 0 bases from V and 3 bases from J, with 7 bases between. The CDR3 reads CASSLGTVGNTIYF. Here the CDR3 DNA reads TGCGCCAGCAGCTTGGGGACAGTTGGAAACACCATATATTTT.

As DNA, the CDR3 is TGTGCCAGCAGTGGGACAGGAGACTATGGCTACACCTTC. It yields the protein CASSGTGDYGYTF. The chain joins TRBV6-5 to TRBJ1-2; 8 bases map to TRBD1. V was pared by 5 bases and J by 3 bases, with 2 bases of the junction left unmatched. The germline V gene encodes CDR1 MNHEY and CDR2 SVGAGI. There are 13 residues in the CDR3.

The J gene is TRBJ1-2, the V gene TRBV2; a possible D gene is TRBD1 (6 bases). The germline gives CDR1 SNHLY, CDR2 FYNNEI. Trimming left V 4 bases short and J 1 base short, with 13 bases between. The CDR3 consists of 15 residues. The CDR3 protein is CASSVQGGVNYGYTF. The CDR3 nucleotides read TGTGCCAGCAGTGTACAGGGCGGAGTTAACTATGGCTACACCTTC.

The V call is TRBV19, the J call TRBJ1-2; tentatively, D is TRBD1 (6 bases). The CDR3 loop spans 13 amino acids. V was trimmed by 9 bases and J by 4 bases, leaving 15 bases between them. Germline V gene sequence: CDR1 LNHDA, CDR2 SQIVND (reference sequence). In DNA form, the CDR3 reads TGTGCCAGCCTTAACAGGGAAAGCTATGGCTACACCTTC. This codes for CASLNRESYGYTF.

The V gene is TRBV7-3, the J gene TRBJ2-5; 8 bases map to TRBD2. The V gene's germline CDR1 is SGHTA and CDR2 FQGTGA. The CDR3 is 14 amino acids. J lost 3 bases, V lost 1 base, and 1 base had no gene match. In nucleotides, the CDR3 is TGTGCCAGCAGCTTAAGCGGGGGGAAAGAGACCCAGTACTTC. Its protein is CASSLSGGKETQYF.

This rearrangement joins TRBV6-6 to TRBJ1-5, with D possibly being TRBD1 (5 bases). V lost 6 bases to trimming and J lost 2 bases, with 8 bases between them. CDR1 and CDR2 (germline): MNHNY, SVGAGI (reference sequence). CDR3 length: 13 amino acids. The CDR3 region is CASRPRGNQPQHF. The DNA of the CDR3 is TGTGCCAGCAGACCCAGGGGCAATCAGCCCCAGCATTTT.